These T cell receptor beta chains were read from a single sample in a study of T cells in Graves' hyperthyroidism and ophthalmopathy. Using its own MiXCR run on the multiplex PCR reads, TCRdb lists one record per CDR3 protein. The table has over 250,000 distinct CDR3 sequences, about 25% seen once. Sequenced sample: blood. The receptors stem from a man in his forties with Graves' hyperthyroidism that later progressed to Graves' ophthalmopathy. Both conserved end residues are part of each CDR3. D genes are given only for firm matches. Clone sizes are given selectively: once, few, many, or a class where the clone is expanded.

CASSLVGAVGDQPQHF,TGTGCCAGCAGCTTAGTGGGGGCGGTCGGCGATCAGCCCCAGCATTTT,.,many,TRBV7-9,TRBJ1-5
CASRDRGLEQYF,TGTGCCAGCAGGGACAGGGGGCTCGAGCAGTACTTC,TRBD1,many,TRBV6-1,TRBJ2-7
CASYRDNNEAFF,TGTGCCAGCTACCGGGACAATAATGAAGCTTTCTTT,.,.,TRBV27,TRBJ1-1
CASSIRASRGSYEQYF,TGTGCCAGCAGCATCCGCGCTAGCCGAGGCTCCTACGAGCAGTACTTC,.,many,TRBV11-1,TRBJ2-7
CASTQWGGYTF,TGTGCCAGCACCCAGTGGGGTGGCTACACCTTC,.,.,TRBV2,TRBJ1-2
CASSQGLAGVGAKNIQYF,TGCGCCAGCAGCCAGGGACTAGCGGGGGTTGGAGCCAAAAACATTCAGTACTTC,TRBD2,many,TRBV4-1,TRBJ2-4
CASSLVSRTGGSYEQYF,TGTGCCAGCAGCTTAGTCTCCCGGACAGGGGGCTCCTACGAGCAGTACTTC,TRBD1,many,TRBV11-2,TRBJ2-7
CASSFDMGTGSPGANVLTF,TGTGCCAGCAGTTTTGACATGGGGACAGGGTCCCCGGGGGCCAACGTCCTGACTTTC,TRBD1,.,TRBV12-3/TRBV12-4,TRBJ2-6
CSARQGETGSWPQHF,TGCAGTGCGCGCCAGGGGGAGACCGGTTCTTGGCCCCAGCATTTT,TRBD1,many,TRBV20-1,TRBJ1-5
CSARHNYEQYF,TGCAGTGCTCGCCACAACTACGAGCAGTACTTC,.,many,TRBV20-1,TRBJ2-7
CASRNTDSGNTIYF,TGTGCCAGCAGGAACACCGACTCTGGAAACACCATATATTTT,.,many,TRBV2,TRBJ1-3
CAAGPPSNTGELFF,TGTGCTGCGGGCCCGCCTTCGAACACCGGGGAGCTGTTTTTT,.,many,TRBV7-7,TRBJ2-2
CASNERASSYEQYF,TGTGCCAGCAACGAGCGGGCTAGCTCCTACGAGCAGTACTTC,.,many,TRBV6-1,TRBJ2-7
CSARLGGVNTEAFF,TGCAGTGCTAGGTTGGGGGGGGTGAACACTGAAGCTTTCTTT,.,.,TRBV20-1,TRBJ1-1
CASRSTGMNTEAFF,TGTGCCAGCAGGTCGACCGGTATGAACACTGAAGCTTTCTTT,.,.,TRBV6-1,TRBJ1-1
CASSFRLVNQPQHF,TGTGCCAGCAGTTTCCGGTTGGTCAATCAGCCCCAGCATTTT,.,many,TRBV6-2/TRBV6-3,TRBJ1-5
CASSPDRVKEETQYF,TGTGCCAGTAGTCCGGACAGGGTGAAGGAAGAGACCCAGTACTTC,TRBD1,many,TRBV19,TRBJ2-5
CSVRQGAVEQYF,TGCAGCGTTCGGCAGGGGGCTGTTGAGCAGTACTTC,TRBD1,.,TRBV29-1,TRBJ2-7
CASRRGGYTEAFF,TGTGCCAGCAGACGGGGGGGATACACTGAAGCTTTCTTT,.,many,TRBV27,TRBJ1-1
CSARYWTVGSYEQYF,TGCAGTGCTAGATACTGGACAGTTGGCTCCTACGAGCAGTACTTC,.,.,TRBV20-1,TRBJ2-7
CASNQINGDLVYNSPLHF,TGTGCCAGCAACCAAATCAACGGGGATTTGGTGTATAATTCACCCCTCCACTTT,.,.,TRBV28,TRBJ1-6
CASSRMRVDTGELFF,TGTGCCAGCAGTAGAATGAGGGTTGACACCGGGGAGCTGTTTTTT,.,many,TRBV27,TRBJ2-2
CASTPGQPNTEAFF,TGTGCCAGCACCCCTGGGCAACCGAACACTGAAGCTTTCTTT,.,.,TRBV28,TRBJ1-1
CASSRDRANQPQHF,TGTGCCAGCTCAAGAGACAGGGCGAATCAGCCCCAGCATTTT,TRBD1,many,TRBV18,TRBJ1-5
CASSLDQNPGPQHF,TGTGCCAGCAGCTTAGACCAAAATCCAGGGCCCCAGCATTTT,.,many,TRBV11-2,TRBJ1-5
CSARDRGGAGMKLGYTF,TGCAGTGCTAGAGATCGGGGGGGCGCCGGAATGAAGCTTGGCTACACCTTC,.,few,TRBV20-1,TRBJ1-2
CATSDSRGETQYF,TGTGCCACCAGTGATTCGAGGGGCGAGACCCAGTACTTC,.,.,TRBV24-1,TRBJ2-5
CASSPDRVSYEQYF,TGTGCCAGCAGTCCCGACAGGGTCAGCTACGAGCAGTACTTC,TRBD1,few,TRBV6-2/TRBV6-3,TRBJ2-7
CAGRTVGYTF,TGTGCCGGAAGGACCGTTGGCTACACCTTC,.,many,TRBV30,TRBJ1-2
CASSPGQGWTQPQHF,TGTGCCAGCAGTCCCGGACAGGGGTGGACTCAGCCCCAGCATTTT,TRBD1,once,TRBV27,TRBJ1-5
CASGAGLAGANVLTF,TGTGCCAGCGGGGCAGGGTTGGCTGGGGCCAACGTCCTGACTTTC,.,many,TRBV28,TRBJ2-6
CSARATLGDRGPRFGAFF,TGCAGTGCTAGAGCTACCTTGGGGGACAGGGGGCCCCGCTTTGGAGCTTTCTTT,TRBD1,many,TRBV20-1,TRBJ1-1